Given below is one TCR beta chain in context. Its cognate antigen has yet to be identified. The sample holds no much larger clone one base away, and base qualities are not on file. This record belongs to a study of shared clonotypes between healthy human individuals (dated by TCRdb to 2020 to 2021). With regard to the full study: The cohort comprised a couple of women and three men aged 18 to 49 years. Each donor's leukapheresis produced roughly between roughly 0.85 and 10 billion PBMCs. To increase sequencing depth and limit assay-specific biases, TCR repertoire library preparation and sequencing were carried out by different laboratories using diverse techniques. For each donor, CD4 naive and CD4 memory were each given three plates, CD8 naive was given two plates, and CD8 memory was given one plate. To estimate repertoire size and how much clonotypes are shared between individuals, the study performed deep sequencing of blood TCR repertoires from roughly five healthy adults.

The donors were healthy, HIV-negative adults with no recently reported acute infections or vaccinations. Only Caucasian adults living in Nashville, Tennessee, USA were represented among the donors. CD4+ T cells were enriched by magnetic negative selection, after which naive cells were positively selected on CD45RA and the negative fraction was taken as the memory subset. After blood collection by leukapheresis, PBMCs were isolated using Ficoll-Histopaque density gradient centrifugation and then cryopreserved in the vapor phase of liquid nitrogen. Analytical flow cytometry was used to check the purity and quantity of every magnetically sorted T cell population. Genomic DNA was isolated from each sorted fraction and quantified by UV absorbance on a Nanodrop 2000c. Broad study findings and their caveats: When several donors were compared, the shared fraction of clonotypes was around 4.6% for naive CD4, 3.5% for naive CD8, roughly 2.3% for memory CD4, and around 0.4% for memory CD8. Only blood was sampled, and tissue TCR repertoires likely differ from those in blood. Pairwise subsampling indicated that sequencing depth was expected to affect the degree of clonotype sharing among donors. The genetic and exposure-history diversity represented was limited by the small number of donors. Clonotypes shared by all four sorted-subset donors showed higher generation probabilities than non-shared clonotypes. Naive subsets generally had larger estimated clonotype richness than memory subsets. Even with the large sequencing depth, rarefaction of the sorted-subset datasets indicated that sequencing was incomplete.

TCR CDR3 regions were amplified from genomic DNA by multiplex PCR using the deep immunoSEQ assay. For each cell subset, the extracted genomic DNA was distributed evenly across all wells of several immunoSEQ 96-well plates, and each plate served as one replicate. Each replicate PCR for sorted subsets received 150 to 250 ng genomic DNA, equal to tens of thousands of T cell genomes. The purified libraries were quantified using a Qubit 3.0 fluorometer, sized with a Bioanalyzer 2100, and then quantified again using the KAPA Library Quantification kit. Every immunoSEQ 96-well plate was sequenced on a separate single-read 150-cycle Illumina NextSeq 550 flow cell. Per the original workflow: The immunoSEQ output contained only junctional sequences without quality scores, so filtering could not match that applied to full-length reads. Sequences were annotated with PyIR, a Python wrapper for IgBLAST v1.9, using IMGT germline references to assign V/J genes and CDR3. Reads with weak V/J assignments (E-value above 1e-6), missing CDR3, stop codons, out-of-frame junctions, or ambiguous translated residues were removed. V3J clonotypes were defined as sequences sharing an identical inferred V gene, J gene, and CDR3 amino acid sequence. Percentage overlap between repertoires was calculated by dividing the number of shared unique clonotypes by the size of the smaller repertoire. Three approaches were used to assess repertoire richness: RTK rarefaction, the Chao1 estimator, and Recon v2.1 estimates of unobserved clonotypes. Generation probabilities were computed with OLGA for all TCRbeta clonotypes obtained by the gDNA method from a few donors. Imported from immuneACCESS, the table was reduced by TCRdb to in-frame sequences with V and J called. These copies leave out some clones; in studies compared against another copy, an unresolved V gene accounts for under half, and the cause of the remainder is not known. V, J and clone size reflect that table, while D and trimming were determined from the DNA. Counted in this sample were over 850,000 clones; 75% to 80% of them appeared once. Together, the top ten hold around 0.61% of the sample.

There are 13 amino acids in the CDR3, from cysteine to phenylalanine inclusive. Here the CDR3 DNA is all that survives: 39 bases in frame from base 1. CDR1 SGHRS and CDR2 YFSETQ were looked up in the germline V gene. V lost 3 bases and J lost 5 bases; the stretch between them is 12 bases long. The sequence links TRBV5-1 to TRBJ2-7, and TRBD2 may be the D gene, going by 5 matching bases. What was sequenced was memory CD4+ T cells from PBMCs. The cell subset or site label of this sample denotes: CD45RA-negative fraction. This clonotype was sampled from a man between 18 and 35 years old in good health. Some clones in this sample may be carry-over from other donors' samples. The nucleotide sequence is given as TGCGCCAGCAGCTCGCCTGACGGGAACGAGCAGTACTTC. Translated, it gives CASSSPDGNEQYF.